This T cell receptor beta chain was documented in a study of response to subunit inactivated influenza vaccine (dated by TCRdb to 2017 to 2018). Background on the whole study: Deep quantitative profiling of the T cell receptor repertoire was used in the study to follow responses to a trivalent subunit inactivated influenza vaccine. Study-level results and caveats: According to the authors, only a limited number of new T cells may be recruited by each seasonal influenza vaccination.

Preparation of the library involved RT-PCR. The instrument given in TCRdb is Illumina HiSeq 2500. The raw public data were reprocessed by TCRdb itself: fastp quality trimming at Q25, MiXCR clonotype calling, in-frame beta chains only. Here each entry gathers all rows of one CDR3 protein and keeps the most common genes and DNA. The sample data list roughly 670,000 distinct CDR3 sequences, and around 13% of these were observed just once. The top ten hold 7.5% to 8% of the sample. This clonotype has a count of ten or more. The target of this receptor is not known. Per-base qualities were not stored, and no clone one base away is much larger. V drops 6 bases and J drops 3 bases, leaving 11 bases in between. There are 13 amino acids in the CDR3, from cysteine to phenylalanine inclusive. This entry keeps only the CDR3 DNA: 39 bases, framed from base 1. The CDR1 and CDR2 encoded by the germline V gene are MNHNS and SASEGT.

This receptor was identified in a man aged 45-65 years who received an inactivated influenza vaccine. Donor details come from another sample of the same person, matched by shared clones. The receptor chain draws on TRBV6-1 and TRBJ1-2; D gene: possibly TRBD1, on 5 matching bases. This sample comprised PBMCs from blood, obtained 14 to 15 days before vaccination. The CDR3 amino acid sequence is: CASRPGGDYGYTF. The nucleotide sequence reads TGTGCCAGCAGACCCGGGGGTGACTATGGCTACACCTTC.